These 11 T cell receptor beta chains originate from one sample sequenced in a study of blood T cell repertoires in COVID-19. Only in-frame clones appear in the TCRdb table, and some are missing; sequencing was by immunoSEQ multiplex PCR. The data contain a few hundred thousand clones, 80% to 90% of them singletons. The sample taken for sequencing was PBMCs or T cells enriched from blood (not recorded which). Receptor source: a woman in her fifties or sixties who had recovered from COVID-19.

On this clone itself: Other DNA sequences within the sample encode an identical CDR3. For the CDR3, the DNA is TGTGCCAGCTCACCGGACAGGGTGGTTCATCAGCCCCAGCATTTT. As protein: CASSPDRVVHQPQHF. V gene TRBV18 combines with J gene TRBJ1-5; 8 positions match TRBD1. Trimming cost V 3 bases and J 5 bases; bases outside gene matches: 6. Germline CDR1 and CDR2: KGHSH and LQKENI. The CDR3 runs 15 residues.

The chain joins TRBV9 to TRBJ2-2; possible D gene TRBD2, 6 bases. The CDR3 is 16 amino acids. Trimming shortened V by 0 bases and J by 5 bases, and 14 bases separated the two germline ends. Germline lookup yields CDR1 SGDLS and CDR2 YYNGEE. In DNA form, the CDR3 reads TGTGCCAGCAGCGTAGCTAGCATGGGGGGAACCGGGGAGCTGTTTTTT. Protein sequence: CASSVASMGGTGELFF.

J is TRBJ1-2 and V is TRBV9, with 7 bases that match TRBD1. After removal of 2 bases from V and 5 bases from J, the junction contained 9 bases not matched to a gene. Germline V CDR1 and CDR2: SGDLS, YYNGEE. The CDR3 spans 15 residues. The CDR3 protein is CASSVATGQKYGYTF. CDR3 nucleotide sequence: TGTGCCAGCAGCGTCGCTACGGGACAGAAGTATGGCTACACCTTC.

The chain recombines TRBV11-2 with TRBJ1-1; possibly TRBD1 for D (5 bases). Trimming took 1 base from V and 1 from J, leaving 7 bases between them. Per the germline V gene, CDR1 is SGHAT and CDR2 is FQNNGV. The CDR3 loop spans 14 amino acids. The CDR3 DNA sequence: TGTGCCAGCAGCTTAGGGGGCTGGAACACTGAAGCTTTCTTT. Its translation: CASSLGGWNTEAFF.

This chain links TRBV19 with TRBJ1-6, with a weak D call TRBD1 (5 bases). Germline assignment: CDR1 LNHDA and CDR2 SQIVND (reference sequence). V lost 6 bases and J 7 bases, leaving 22 bases between the germline ends. The CDR3 runs to 17 residues. CDR3 in amino acids: CASSTGGLPRGNSPLHF. The CDR3 DNA sequence: TGTGCCAGTAGCACGGGTGGCCTACCACGGGGGAATTCACCCCTCCACTTT.

The genes are TRBV10-3 and TRBJ2-3; 9 bases match TRBD2. This CDR3 is 20 amino acids long. The ends lost 6 bases at V and 2 bases at J; junction bases unmatched: 21. Per the germline V gene, CDR1 is ENHRY and CDR2 is SYGVKD. The CDR3 DNA reads as TGTGCCATCAGCGCCCTGGGGGCCCGTTTAGCGGGGGCCCCCACAGATACGCAGTATTTT. Translated: CAISALGARLAGAPTDTQYF.

The J gene is TRBJ1-3, the V gene TRBV7-9, with D uncertain. Germline lookup yields CDR1 SEHNR and CDR2 FQNEAQ (reference sequence). Trimming pared 5 bases from V and 4 bases from J, leaving 3 bases between. The CDR3 spans 11 residues. CDR3 protein: CASSLGNTIYF. CDR3 nucleotides: TGTGCCAGCAGCCTCGGAAACACCATATATTTT.

The genes are TRBV28 and TRBJ2-7, with D possibly being TRBD2 (7 bases). This CDR3 spans 15 amino acids. The ends were cut back, 4 bases at V and 5 bases at J, with 18 bases in the middle. Germline loops: CDR1 MDHEN, CDR2 SYDVKM. CDR3: CASSSRGARVDEQYF. In nucleotides, the CDR3 is TGTGCCAGCAGTTCCCGGGGGGCTCGGGTCGACGAGCAGTACTTC.

V gene TRBV5-1 combines with J gene TRBJ2-1, with 9 bases aligning to TRBD2. This CDR3 is built from 15 residues. Germline V gives CDR1 SGHRS, CDR2 YFSETQ. J was trimmed by 6 bases and V by 4 bases; bases with no gene match: 8. CDR3 DNA: TGCGCCAGCAGCGTAAGCGGGGGGCGAGGCAATGAGCAGTTCTTC. Translating it yields CASSVSGGRGNEQFF.

The genes are TRBV7-8 and TRBJ1-2; the D gene is possibly TRBD1 (6 bases). V shed 5 bases and J shed 2 bases, with 9 bases lying between them. Germline V lookup: CDR1 SGHVS, CDR2 FQNEAQ. The CDR3 consists of 13 residues. The CDR3 DNA follows: TGTGCCAGCAGCGAGACAGGCAACTATGGCTACACCTTC. This codes for CASSETGNYGYTF.

The J gene is TRBJ2-7, the V gene TRBV6-2 or TRBV6-3; D not certain. The CDR3 covers 13 residues. Trimming stripped 2 bases from V and 2 bases from J, with 7 bases between. The germline CDR1 and CDR2 sequences are MNHEY and SVGEGT. The CDR3 DNA is TGTGCCAGCAGTTACGGCGGCCCCTACGAGCAGTACTTC. Amino acids: CASSYGGPYEQYF.